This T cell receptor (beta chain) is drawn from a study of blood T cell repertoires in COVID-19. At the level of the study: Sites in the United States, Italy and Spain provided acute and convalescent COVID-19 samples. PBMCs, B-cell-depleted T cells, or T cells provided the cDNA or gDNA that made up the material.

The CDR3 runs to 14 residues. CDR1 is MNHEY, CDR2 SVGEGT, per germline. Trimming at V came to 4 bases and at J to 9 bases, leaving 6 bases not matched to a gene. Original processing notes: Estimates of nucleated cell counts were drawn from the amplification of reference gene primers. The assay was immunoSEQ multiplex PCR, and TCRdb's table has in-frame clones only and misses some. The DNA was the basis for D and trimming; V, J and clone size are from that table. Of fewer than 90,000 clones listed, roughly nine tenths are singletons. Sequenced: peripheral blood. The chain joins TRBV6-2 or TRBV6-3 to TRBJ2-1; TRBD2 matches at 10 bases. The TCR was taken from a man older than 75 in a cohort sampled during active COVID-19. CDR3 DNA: TGTGCCAGCAGTTCCCCGGGACTAGCGTTTGAGCAGTTCTTC. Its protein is CASSSPGLAFEQFF.